The rows below give T cell receptor beta chains drawn from one sample of a study of CD8+ T cells in alopecia areata. TCRdb's table, derived via immunoSEQ multiplex PCR, lists solely in-frame clones and lacks some. The sample holds approximately 180,000 clones, less than 80% seen once. Sequencing was performed on CD8+ T cells sorted from blood, taken at week 0. These receptors came from a human donor with alopecia areata. Both conserved end residues are part of each CDR3. The D gene is left open where the match is weak. A row's size may be missing; if present it is once, few, many or a size class.

>TRBJ2-7|TRBV13|-|TRBD1
TGTGCCAGCAGCCCGAGGGACAGATCCTACGAGCAGTACTTC
CASSPRDRSYEQYF
>TRBJ2-6|TRBV7-8|-|-
TGTGCCAGCAGCTCCACAGGGACTGGGGCCAACGTCCTGACTTTC
CASSSTGTGANVLTF
>TRBJ2-1|TRBV5-6|once|TRBD2
TGTGCCAGCAGCTTGGGGACTAGCGTCAATGAGCAGTTCTTC
CASSLGTSVNEQFF
>TRBJ1-5|TRBV4-2|-|-
TGTGCCAGCAGCCAAGAAGGGAACACCAATCAGCCCCAGCATTTT
CASSQEGNTNQPQHF
>TRBJ1-2|TRBV28|-|TRBD1
TGTGCCAGCAGTTTATTCATCAGGGGGCTGATCTATGGCTACACCTTC
CASSLFIRGLIYGYTF
>TRBJ2-1|TRBV5-5|few|TRBD2
TGTGCCAGCAGCTTGCGTAGCGGGGGGAGCTCCTACAATGAGCAGTTCTTC
CASSLRSGGSSYNEQFF
>TRBJ2-6|TRBV5-1|-|-
TGCGCCACCAAACTCGAGTCTGGGGCCAACGTCCTGACTTTC
CATKLESGANVLTF
>TRBJ2-7|TRBV29-1|-|-
TGCAGCGTCCCATGGCTGAACGAGCAGTACTTC
CSVPWLNEQYF
>TRBJ2-3|TRBV7-2|-|TRBD1
TGTGCCAGCCCCCCCGGACAGGGGCCTACAGATACGCAGTATTTT
CASPPGQGPTDTQYF
>TRBJ1-2|TRBV5-6|-|-
TGTGCCAGCAGCACCAGGGATCTCTATGGCTACACCTTC
CASSTRDLYGYTF
>TRBJ1-2|TRBV29-1|few|-
TGCAGCGTTGAAAACGACTCTAACTATGGCTACACCTTC
CSVENDSNYGYTF
>TRBJ2-1|TRBV19|-|-
TGTGCCAGTAGGATCTACAATGAGCAGTTCTTC
CASRIYNEQFF
>TRBJ2-3|TRBV14|-|-
TGTGCCAGCAGCCAAGCCGGCCTGACAGATACGCAGTATTTT
CASSQAGLTDTQYF
>TRBJ2-1|TRBV5-6|-|-
TGTGCCAGCAGCTTGAGTGAGGGGGAGGTGGGCAATGAGCAGTTCTTC
CASSLSEGEVGNEQFF
>TRBJ2-7|TRBV4-2|-|TRBD2
TGTGCCAGCAGCCAACCAACTAGCGGGGGAGCCTACGAGCAGTACTTC
CASSQPTSGGAYEQYF
>TRBJ2-3|TRBV19|few|TRBD1
TGTGCCAGTAGTATAGATAGACAGGGAACAGATACGCAGTATTTT
CASSIDRQGTDTQYF
>TRBJ2-3|TRBV27|-|-
TGTGCCAGCAGTTTAACAGCCCTAGGAAGCACAGATACGCAGTATTTT
CASSLTALGSTDTQYF
>TRBJ2-1|TRBV29-1|few|TRBD2
TGCAGCGACAGCGGGACTTCCAATGAGCAGTTCTTC
CSDSGTSNEQFF
>TRBJ2-7|TRBV30|-|-
TGTGCCTGGACCTCAGGTTACGAGCAGTACTTC
CAWTSGYEQYF
>TRBJ1-2|TRBV29-1|-|-
TGCAGCGTTGATGCAGGGAACTATGGCTACACCTTC
CSVDAGNYGYTF
>TRBJ2-7|TRBV7-9|-|-
TGTGCCAGCAGCTTAGAGCGTCACTACGAGCAGTACTTC
CASSLERHYEQYF
>TRBJ2-7|TRBV9|-|TRBD1
TGTGCCAGCAGCTCGACAGGGGCAAACTACGAGCAGTACTTC
CASSSTGANYEQYF
>TRBJ1-1|TRBV5-6|-|-
TGTGCCAGCAGATGGGGATTGAACACTGAAGCTTTCTTT
CASRWGLNTEAFF
>TRBJ1-4|TRBV7-9|-|-
TGTGCCACAGGATTGAATGAAAAACTGTTTTTT
CATGLNEKLFF
>TRBJ2-5|TRBV7-2|-|-
TGTGCCAGCAGCCTAGAGCCGGGACTTACTACGAAAGAGACCCAGTACTTC
CASSLEPGLTTKETQYF
>TRBJ1-2|TRBV25-1|-|-
TGTGCCAGCAGTGATTTGATGACAGAGCTCAACTATGGCTACACCTTC
CASSDLMTELNYGYTF
>TRBJ1-1|TRBV29-1|few|TRBD1
TGCAGCGTTGCGACAGGGCTCTCCGAAGCTTTCTTT
CSVATGLSEAFF
>TRBJ1-2|TRBV9|-|-
TGTGCCAGCAGCGCCTCCTCCGGGACTCAAAAGCGGGGCTACACCTTC
CASSASSGTQKRGYTF